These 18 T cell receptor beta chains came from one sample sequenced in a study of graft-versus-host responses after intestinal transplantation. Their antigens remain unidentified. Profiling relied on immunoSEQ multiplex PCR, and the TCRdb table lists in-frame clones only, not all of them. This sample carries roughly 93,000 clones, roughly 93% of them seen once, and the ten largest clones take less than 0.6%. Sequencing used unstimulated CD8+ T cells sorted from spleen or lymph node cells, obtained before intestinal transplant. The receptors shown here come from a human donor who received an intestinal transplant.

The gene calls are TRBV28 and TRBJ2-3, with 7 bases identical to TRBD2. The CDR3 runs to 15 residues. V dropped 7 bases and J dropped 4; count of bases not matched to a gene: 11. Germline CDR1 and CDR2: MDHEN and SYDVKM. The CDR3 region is CASNPNRLAADTQYF. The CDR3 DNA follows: TGTGCCAGCAACCCGAACCGCCTAGCGGCAGATACGCAGTATTTT. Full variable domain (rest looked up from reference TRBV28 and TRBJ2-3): DVKVTQSSRYLVKRTGEKVFLECVQDMDHENMFWYRQDPGLGLRLIYFSYDVKMKEKGDIPEGYSVSREKKERFSLILESASTNQTSMYLCASNPNRLAADTQYFGPGTRLTVL.

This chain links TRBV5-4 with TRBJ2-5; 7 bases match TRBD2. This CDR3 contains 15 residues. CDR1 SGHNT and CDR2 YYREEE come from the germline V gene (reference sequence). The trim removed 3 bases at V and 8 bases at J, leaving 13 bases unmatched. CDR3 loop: CASSSPSSGDSTQYF. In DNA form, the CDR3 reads TGTGCCAGCAGCTCCCCGTCGAGCGGGGACTCTACCCAGTACTTC.

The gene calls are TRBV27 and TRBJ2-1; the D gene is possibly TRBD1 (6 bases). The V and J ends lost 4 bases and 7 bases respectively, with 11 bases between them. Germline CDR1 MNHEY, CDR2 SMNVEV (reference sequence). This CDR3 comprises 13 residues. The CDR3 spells CASSSRGPNEQFF. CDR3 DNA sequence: TGTGCCAGCAGTTCCAGGGGTCCTAATGAGCAGTTCTTC.

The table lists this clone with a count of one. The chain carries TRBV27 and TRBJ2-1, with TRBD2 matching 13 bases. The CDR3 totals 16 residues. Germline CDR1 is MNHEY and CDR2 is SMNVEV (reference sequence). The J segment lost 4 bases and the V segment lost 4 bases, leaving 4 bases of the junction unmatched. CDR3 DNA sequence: TGTGCCAGCAGTTCGGGACTAGCGGGGTGGTACAATGAGCAGTTCTTC. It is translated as CASSSGLAGWYNEQFF.

The CDR3 nucleotides read TGTGCCAGCAGCGGGGACAGGAGTGGAAACACCATATATTTT. Amino acids: CASSGDRSGNTIYF. The chain combines TRBV5-4 with TRBJ1-3, with TRBD1 matching over 8 bases. V lost 4 bases to trimming and J lost 3 bases; unmatched junction nucleotides: 3. Germline V lookup: CDR1 SGHNT, CDR2 YYREEE (reference sequence). This CDR3 contains 14 residues.

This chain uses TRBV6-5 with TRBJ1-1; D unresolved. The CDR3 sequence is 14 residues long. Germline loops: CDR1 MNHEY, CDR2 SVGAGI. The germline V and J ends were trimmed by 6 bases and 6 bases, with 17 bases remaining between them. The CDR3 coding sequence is TGTGCCAGCAGCTACGGCGGGGTTTTCGCTGAAGCTTTCTTT. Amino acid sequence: CASSYGGVFAEAFF.

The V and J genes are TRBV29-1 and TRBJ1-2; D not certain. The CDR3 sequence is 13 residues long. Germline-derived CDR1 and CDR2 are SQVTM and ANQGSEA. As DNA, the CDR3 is TGCACCGCCATAAGTCCAACGATCGGGGGCTACACCTTC. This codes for CTAISPTIGGYTF. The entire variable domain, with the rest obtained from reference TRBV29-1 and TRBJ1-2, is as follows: SAVISQKPSRDICQRGTSLTIQCQVDSQVTMMFWYRQQPGQSLTLIATANQGSEATYESGFVIDKFPISRPNLTFSTLTVSNMSPEDSSIYLCTAISPTIGGYTFGSGTRLTVV.

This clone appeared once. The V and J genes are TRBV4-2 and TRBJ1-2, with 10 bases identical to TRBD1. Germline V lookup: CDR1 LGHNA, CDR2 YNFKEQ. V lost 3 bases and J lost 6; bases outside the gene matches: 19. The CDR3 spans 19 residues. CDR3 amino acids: CASSQETSGTGVLGDGYTF. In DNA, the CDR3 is TGTGCCAGCAGCCAGGAGACATCCGGGACAGGGGTACTGGGGGATGGCTACACCTTC.

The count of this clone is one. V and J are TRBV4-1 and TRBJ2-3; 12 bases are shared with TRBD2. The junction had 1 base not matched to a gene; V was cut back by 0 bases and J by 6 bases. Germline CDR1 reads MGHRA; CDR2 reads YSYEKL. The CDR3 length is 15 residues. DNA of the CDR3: TGCGCCAGCAGCCAAGATCTAGCGGGGGGGGATACGCAGTATTTT. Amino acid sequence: CASSQDLAGGDTQYF.

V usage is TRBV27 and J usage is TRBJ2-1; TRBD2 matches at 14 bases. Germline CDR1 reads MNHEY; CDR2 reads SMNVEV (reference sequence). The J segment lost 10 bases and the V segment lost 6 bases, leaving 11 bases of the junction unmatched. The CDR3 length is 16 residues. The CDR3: CASSPLGLAGAREQFF. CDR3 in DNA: TGTGCCAGCAGCCCCTTGGGACTAGCGGGAGCTCGGGAGCAGTTCTTC.

As DNA, the CDR3 is TGTGCCAGCAGCACAAACAGGAACACCGGGGAGCTGTTTTTT. This gives the protein CASSTNRNTGELFF. J is TRBJ2-2 and V is TRBV7-8, with D unresolved. V gave up 5 bases and J gave up 1 base, with 8 bases separating them. Germline V lookup: CDR1 SGHVS, CDR2 FQNEAQ. There are 14 residues in the CDR3.

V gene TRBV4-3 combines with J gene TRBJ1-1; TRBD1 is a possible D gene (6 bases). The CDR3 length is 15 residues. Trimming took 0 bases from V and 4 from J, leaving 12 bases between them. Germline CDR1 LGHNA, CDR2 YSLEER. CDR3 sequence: CASSQDRGARTEAFF. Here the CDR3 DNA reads TGCGCCAGCAGCCAAGACCGGGGGGCTCGCACTGAAGCTTTCTTT.

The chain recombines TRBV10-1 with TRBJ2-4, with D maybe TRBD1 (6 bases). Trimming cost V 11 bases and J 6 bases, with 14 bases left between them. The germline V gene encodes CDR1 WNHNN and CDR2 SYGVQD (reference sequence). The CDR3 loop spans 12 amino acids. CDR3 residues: CAGQLDRNIQYF. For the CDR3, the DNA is TGCGCCGGACAATTGGACAGAAACATTCAGTACTTC.

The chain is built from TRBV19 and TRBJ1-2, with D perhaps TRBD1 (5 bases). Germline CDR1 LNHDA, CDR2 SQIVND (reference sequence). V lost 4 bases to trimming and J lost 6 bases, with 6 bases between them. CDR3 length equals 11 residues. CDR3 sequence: CASSTGNGYTF. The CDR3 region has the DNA TGTGCCAGTAGTACAGGGAATGGCTACACCTTC.

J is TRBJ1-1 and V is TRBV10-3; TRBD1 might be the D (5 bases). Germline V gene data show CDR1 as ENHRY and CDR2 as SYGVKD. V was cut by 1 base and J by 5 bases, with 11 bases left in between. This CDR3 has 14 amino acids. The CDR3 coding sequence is TGTGCCATCAGTGAGTGGGGGGAGGAAACTGAAGCTTTCTTT. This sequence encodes CAISEWGEETEAFF.

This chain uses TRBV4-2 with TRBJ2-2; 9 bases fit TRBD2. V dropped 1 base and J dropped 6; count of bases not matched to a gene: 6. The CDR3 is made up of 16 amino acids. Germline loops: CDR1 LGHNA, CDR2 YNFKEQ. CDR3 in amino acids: CASSQGLAGLSGELFF. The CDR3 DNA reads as TGTGCCAGCAGCCAAGGGCTAGCGGGACTGTCCGGGGAGCTGTTTTTT.

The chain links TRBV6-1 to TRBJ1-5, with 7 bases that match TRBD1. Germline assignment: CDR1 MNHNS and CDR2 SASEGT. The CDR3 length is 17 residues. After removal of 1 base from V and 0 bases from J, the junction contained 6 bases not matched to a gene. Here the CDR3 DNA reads TGTGCCAGCAGTGAAGGTGCAGGGGGTTATAGCAATCAGCCCCAGCATTTT. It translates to CASSEGAGGYSNQPQHF.

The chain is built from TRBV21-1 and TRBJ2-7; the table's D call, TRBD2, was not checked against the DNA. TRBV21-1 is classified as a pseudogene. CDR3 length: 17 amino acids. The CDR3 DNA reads TGTGCCAGCAGCAAAGGGCAAACAGCCGAAGGAGGATACGAGCAGTACTTC. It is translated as CASSKGQTAEGGYEQYF.